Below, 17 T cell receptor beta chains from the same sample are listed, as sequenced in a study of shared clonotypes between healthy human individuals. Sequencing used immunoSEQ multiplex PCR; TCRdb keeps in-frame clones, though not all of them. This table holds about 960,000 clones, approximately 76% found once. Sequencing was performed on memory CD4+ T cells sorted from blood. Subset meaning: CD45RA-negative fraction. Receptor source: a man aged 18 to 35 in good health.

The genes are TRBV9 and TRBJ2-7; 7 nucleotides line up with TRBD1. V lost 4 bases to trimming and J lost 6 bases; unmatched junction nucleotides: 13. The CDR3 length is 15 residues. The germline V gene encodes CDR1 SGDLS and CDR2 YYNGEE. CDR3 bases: TGTGCCAGCAGCCCCCGAGGGGGCACCTTTGCCGAGCAGTACTTC. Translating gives CASSPRGGTFAEQYF.

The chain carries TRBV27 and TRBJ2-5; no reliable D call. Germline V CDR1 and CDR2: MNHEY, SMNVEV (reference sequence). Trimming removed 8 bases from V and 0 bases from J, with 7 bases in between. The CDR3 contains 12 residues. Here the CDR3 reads CASGGYQETQYF. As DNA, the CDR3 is TGTGCCAGCGGTGGCTACCAAGAGACCCAGTACTTC.

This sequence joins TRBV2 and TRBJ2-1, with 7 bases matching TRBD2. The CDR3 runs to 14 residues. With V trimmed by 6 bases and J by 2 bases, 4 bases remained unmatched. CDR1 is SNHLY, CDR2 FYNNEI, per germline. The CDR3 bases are TGTGCCAGCAGCGCGGGAGTAGCCTACAATGAGCAGTTCTTC. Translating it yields CASSAGVAYNEQFF.

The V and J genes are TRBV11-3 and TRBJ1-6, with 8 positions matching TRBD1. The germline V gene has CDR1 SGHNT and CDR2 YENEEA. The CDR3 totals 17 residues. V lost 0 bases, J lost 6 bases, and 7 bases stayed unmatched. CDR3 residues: CASSLEHRGGINSPLHF. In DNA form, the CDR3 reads TGTGCCAGCAGCTTAGAGCACAGGGGGGGGATTAATTCACCCCTCCACTTT.

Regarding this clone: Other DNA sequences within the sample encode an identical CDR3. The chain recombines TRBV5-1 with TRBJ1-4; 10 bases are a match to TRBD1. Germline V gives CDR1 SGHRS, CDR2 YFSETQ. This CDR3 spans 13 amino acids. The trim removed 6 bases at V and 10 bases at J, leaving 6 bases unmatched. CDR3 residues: CASTRDRGGKLFF. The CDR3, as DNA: TGCGCCAGCACCCGGGACAGGGGTGGAAAACTGTTTTTT.

CDR3: CAGRGQGAMTTIYF. The CDR3, as DNA: TGTGCGGGCCGGGGACAGGGGGCAATGACGACCATATATTTT. The chain links TRBV10-3 to TRBJ1-3; 12 nucleotides agree with TRBD1. Per germline, CDR1 ENHRY and CDR2 SYGVKD. CDR3 length: 14 amino acids.

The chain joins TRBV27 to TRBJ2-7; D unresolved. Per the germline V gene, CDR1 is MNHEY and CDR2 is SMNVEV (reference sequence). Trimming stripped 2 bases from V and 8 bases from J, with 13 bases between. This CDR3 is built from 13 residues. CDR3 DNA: TGTGCCAGCAGTTTAAGGGCCGCCGATAAGCAGTACTTC. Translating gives CASSLRAADKQYF.

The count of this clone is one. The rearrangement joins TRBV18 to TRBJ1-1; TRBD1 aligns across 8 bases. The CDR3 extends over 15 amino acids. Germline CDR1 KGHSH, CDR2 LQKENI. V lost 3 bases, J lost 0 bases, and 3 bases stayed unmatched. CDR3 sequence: CASSPTDRVNTEAFF. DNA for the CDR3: TGTGCCAGCTCACCGACGGACAGGGTGAACACTGAAGCTTTCTTT.

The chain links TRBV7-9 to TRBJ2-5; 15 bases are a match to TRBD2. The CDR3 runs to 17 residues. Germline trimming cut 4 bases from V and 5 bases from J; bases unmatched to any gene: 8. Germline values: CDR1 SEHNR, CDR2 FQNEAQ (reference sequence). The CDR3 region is CASSSGTSGGNRETQYF. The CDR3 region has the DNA TGTGCCAGCAGCTCGGGGACTAGCGGGGGGAATCGGGAGACCCAGTACTTC.

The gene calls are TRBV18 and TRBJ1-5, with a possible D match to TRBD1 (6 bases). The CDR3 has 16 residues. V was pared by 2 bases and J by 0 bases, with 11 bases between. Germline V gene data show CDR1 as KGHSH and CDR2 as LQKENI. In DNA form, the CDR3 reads TGTGCCAGCTCACCAGTGGCAGGGGATAGCAATCAGCCCCAGCATTTT. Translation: CASSPVAGDSNQPQHF.

The CDR3 DNA reads TGTGCCACCAGCAGAGACTCAGGGTTGCCCTACGAGCAGTACTTC. Translated, it gives CATSRDSGLPYEQYF. The rearrangement links TRBV15 to TRBJ2-7; possibly TRBD1 for D (5 bases). CDR1 and CDR2 from the germline V gene are LNHNV and YYDKDF (reference sequence). Trimming left V 0 bases short and J 2 bases short, with 11 bases between. The CDR3 is made up of 15 amino acids. Full variable domain (outside the CDR3, taken from reference TRBV15 and TRBJ2-7): DAMVIQNPRYQVTQFGKPVTLSCSQTLNHNVMYWYQQKSSQAPKLLFHYYDKDFNNEADTPDNFQSRRPNTSFCFLDIRSPGLGDTAMYLCATSRDSGLPYEQYFGPGTRLTVT.

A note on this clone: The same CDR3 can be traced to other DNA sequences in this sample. CDR3 loop: CASSLGGALETQYF. The DNA for the CDR3 is TGTGCCAGCAGCTTGGGTGGGGCGCTGGAGACCCAGTACTTC. This chain links TRBV28 with TRBJ2-5; D possibly corresponds to TRBD1 (5 bases). V lost 6 bases, J lost 5 bases, and 16 bases lay in between. The germline gives CDR1 MDHEN, CDR2 SYDVKM. The CDR3 loop spans 14 amino acids.

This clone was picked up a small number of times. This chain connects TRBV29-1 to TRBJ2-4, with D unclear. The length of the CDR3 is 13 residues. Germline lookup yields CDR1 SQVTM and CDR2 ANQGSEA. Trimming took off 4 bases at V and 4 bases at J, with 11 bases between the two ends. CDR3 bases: TGCAGCGTTGGGCTTGGGTCAAAAAACATTCAGTACTTC. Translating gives CSVGLGSKNIQYF. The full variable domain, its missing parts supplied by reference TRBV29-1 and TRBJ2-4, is SAVISQKPSRDICQRGTSLTIQCQVDSQVTMMFWYRQQPGQSLTLIATANQGSEATYESGFVIDKFPISRPNLTFSTLTVSNMSPEDSSIYLCSVGLGSKNIQYFGAGTRLSVL.

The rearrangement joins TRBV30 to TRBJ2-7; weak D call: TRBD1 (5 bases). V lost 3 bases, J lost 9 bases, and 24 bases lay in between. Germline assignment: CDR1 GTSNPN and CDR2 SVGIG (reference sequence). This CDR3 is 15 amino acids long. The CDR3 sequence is CAWSRAGQEGTRQYF. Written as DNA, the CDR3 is TGTGCCTGGAGCCGGGCAGGACAAGAAGGTACGAGGCAGTACTTC.

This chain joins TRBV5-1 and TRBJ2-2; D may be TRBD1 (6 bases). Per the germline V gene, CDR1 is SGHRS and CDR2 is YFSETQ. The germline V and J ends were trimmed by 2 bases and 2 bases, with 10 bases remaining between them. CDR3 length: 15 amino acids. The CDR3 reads CASSFVDSNTGELFF. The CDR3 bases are TGCGCCAGCAGCTTCGTGGACAGCAACACCGGGGAGCTGTTTTTT.

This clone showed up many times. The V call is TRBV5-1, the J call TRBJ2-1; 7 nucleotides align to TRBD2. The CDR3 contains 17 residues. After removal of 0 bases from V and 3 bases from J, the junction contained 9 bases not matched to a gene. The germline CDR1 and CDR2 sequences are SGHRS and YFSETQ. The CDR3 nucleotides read TGCGCCAGCAGCTTGGCCTTAGGGCGGGACTACTACAATGAGCAGTTCTTC. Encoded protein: CASSLALGRDYYNEQFF.

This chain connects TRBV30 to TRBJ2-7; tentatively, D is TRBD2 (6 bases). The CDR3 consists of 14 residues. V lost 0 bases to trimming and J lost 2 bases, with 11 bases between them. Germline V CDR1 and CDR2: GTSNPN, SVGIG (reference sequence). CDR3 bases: TGTGCCTGGAGTGTGGGGGGAGTGACCTACGAGCAGTACTTC. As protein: CAWSVGGVTYEQYF. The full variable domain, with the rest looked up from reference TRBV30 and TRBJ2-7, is SQTIHQWPATLVQPVGSPLSLECTVEGTSNPNLYWYRQAAGRGLQLLFYSVGIGQISSEVPQNLSASRPQDRQFILSSKKLLLSDSGFYLCAWSVGGVTYEQYFGPGTRLTVT.